The clone carrying this T cell receptor (beta chain) appeared a few times. Its cognate antigen is unknown. Regarding treatment: around 19 received Ad26.COV2.S at low or high dose, single or two shots; a few received placebo; per-sample allocation not given. Specimens were obtained on day 63 following the first vaccine or placebo injection. Within Boston, the person who donated was an adult of 18-55 years. Vaccine was an Ad26 vector expressing Wuhan-strain SARS-CoV-2 spike. This record belongs to a study of Ad26.COV2.S vaccination and SARS-CoV-2 variants. Study-wide results and limits: Substantial breadth was reported for post-vaccination spike-specific CD8+ and CD4+ T cells. TCR breadth and depth estimates may have understated total T cell responses.

Assay: immunoSEQ multiplex PCR; the TCRdb copy retains only in-frame clones and omits some. The sample has about 350,000 clones, roughly 89% seen once. V was clipped by 3 bases and J by 9 bases, with 9 bases between them. Germline CDR1 is MDHEN and CDR2 is SYDVKM. The CDR3 is 12 amino acids. The origin of this receptor is a person aged 18-60 years who received the Ad26.COV2.S COVID-19 vaccine or a placebo. The material sequenced was peripheral blood, taken in a trial of Ad26.COV2.S vaccine versus placebo. This rearrangement joins TRBV28 to TRBJ1-5; no reliable D call. CDR3 loop: CASSFSNGPQHF. The CDR3 coding sequence is TGTGCCAGCAGTTTTAGCAACGGGCCCCAGCATTTT.